The 31 T cell receptor beta chains below all came from one sample that was sequenced in a study of cytomegalovirus exposure and HLA in healthy donors. Vbeta (60) and Jbeta (13) primers were used in the PCR. Sequencing used immunoSEQ multiplex PCR; TCRdb keeps in-frame clones, though not all of them. The table records roughly 190,000 clones, roughly 85% of them present only once. Material for sequencing was PBMCs. These receptors came from a woman aged 18-35 years in good health and CMV-seronegative.

The chain recombines TRBV7-2 with TRBJ2-7; TRBD1 matches at 8 bases. Germline V CDR1 and CDR2: SGHTA, FQGNSA. The CDR3 sequence is 14 residues long. Trimming took 5 bases from V and 4 from J; bases not matched to a gene: 7. The CDR3 nucleotides read TGTGCCAGCAGCCGGGGACAGGAGGGATACGAGCAGTACTTC. Translating gives CASSRGQEGYEQYF. The full variable domain, its missing parts supplied by reference TRBV7-2 and TRBJ2-7, is GAGVSQSPSNKVTEKGKDVELRCDPISGHTALYWYRQSLGQGLEFLIYFQGNSAPDKSGLPSDRFSAERTGGSVSTLTIQRTQQEDSAVYLCASSRGQEGYEQYFGPGTRLTVT.

The genes are TRBV18 and TRBJ2-1, with 7 bases matching TRBD1. This CDR3 comprises 15 residues. With V trimmed by 6 bases and J by 6 bases, 11 bases remained unmatched. Germline V gene data show CDR1 as KGHSH and CDR2 as LQKENI. Written as DNA, the CDR3 is TGTGCCAGCTCCCTGTCACAGGGGAAGGGCAATGAGCAGTTCTTC. Encoded protein: CASSLSQGKGNEQFF.

V gene TRBV5-8 combines with J gene TRBJ2-3; the match to TRBD2 covers 14 bases. Germline V gene data show CDR1 as SGHTS and CDR2 as YDEGEE. This CDR3 is 15 amino acids long. Trimming cost V 4 bases and J 5 bases; bases outside gene matches: 3. This CDR3 is CASSTGTSGRDTQYF. DNA for the CDR3: TGTGCCAGCAGCACGGGGACTAGCGGGAGAGATACGCAGTATTTT.

The chain has TRBV30 and TRBJ1-1, with D possibly being TRBD1 (5 bases). CDR3 length equals 17 residues. CDR1 and CDR2 (germline): GTSNPN, SVGIG (reference sequence). Deletions cut 4 bases from V and 0 bases from J, with 21 bases between. The DNA of the CDR3 is TGTGCCTGGACCTTCGGAAACTGGGGCCGAATGAACACTGAAGCTTTCTTT. Amino acids: CAWTFGNWGRMNTEAFF.

J is TRBJ2-1 and V is TRBV5-8; D remains unclear. Trimming stripped 0 bases from V and 9 bases from J, with 13 bases between. From germline, CDR1 is SGHTS and CDR2 YDEGEE. This CDR3 contains 14 residues. The CDR3: CASSLGLGGSEQFF. CDR3 sequence (DNA): TGTGCCAGCAGCTTGGGGCTAGGTGGCAGTGAGCAGTTCTTC. The variable domain in full, completed from reference TRBV5-8 and TRBJ2-1, reads EAGVTQSPTHLIKTRGQQATLRCSPISGHTSVYWYQQALGLGLQFLLWYDEGEERNRGNFPPRFSGRQFPNYSSELNVNALELEDSALYLCASSLGLGGSEQFFGPGTRLTVL.

The J gene is TRBJ2-1, the V gene TRBV7-9, with D possibly matching TRBD2 (6 bases). This CDR3 has 16 amino acids. V was trimmed by 5 bases and J by 5 bases, leaving 19 bases between them. The V gene's germline CDR1 is SEHNR and CDR2 FQNEAQ (reference sequence). The CDR3 DNA reads as TGTGCCAGCAGCCCTTTCATTTTAGCGGAGAACAATGAGCAGTTCTTC. It codes for CASSPFILAENNEQFF.

For this clone: In the same sample, other DNA sequences code for this CDR3. The chain recombines TRBV11-2 with TRBJ1-1; no clear D gene. This CDR3 is 13 amino acids long. Germline V gene sequence: CDR1 SGHAT, CDR2 FQNNGV. Between the trimmed V and J ends, which lost 1 base and 5 bases, there was a span of 8 bases. CDR3 sequence (DNA): TGTGCCAGCAGCTTAGGTTCGGGGACTGAAGCTTTCTTT. This gives the protein CASSLGSGTEAFF.

For the CDR3, the DNA is TGTGCCAGCAGTGACGTAGGGGCCTACGAGCAGTACGTC. Its translation: CASSDVGAYEQYV. This chain connects TRBV6-1 to TRBJ2-7; the D gene is possibly TRBD1 (5 bases). Between the trimmed V and J ends, which lost 3 bases and 2 bases, there was a span of 8 bases. Germline V gene sequence: CDR1 MNHNS, CDR2 SASEGT. The CDR3 totals 13 residues.

CDR3 region: CASSIGLAGGTDTQYF. In nucleotides, the CDR3 is TGTGCCAGCAGCATCGGACTAGCGGGAGGAACAGATACGCAGTATTTT. The chain combines TRBV7-9 with TRBJ2-3, with 14 bases fitting TRBD2. The germline V gene has CDR1 SEHNR and CDR2 FQNEAQ (reference sequence). With V trimmed by 5 bases and J by 3 bases, 4 bases remained unmatched. The CDR3 runs 16 residues.

The gene calls are TRBV29-1 and TRBJ2-7; weak D call: TRBD1 (6 bases). V was clipped by 0 bases and J by 4 bases, with 19 bases between them. This CDR3 spans 16 amino acids. Germline CDR1 and CDR2: SQVTM and ANQGSEA. The CDR3 DNA sequence: TGCAGCGTTGAAGATGAGAGTCAGGGGCCTCGTTACGAGCAGTACGTC. It encodes CSVEDESQGPRYEQYV.

In this sample, this clone turned up a few times. The identical CDR3 is also encoded by other nucleotide sequences in the sample. This rearrangement joins TRBV2 to TRBJ2-2, with D uncertain. The CDR3 totals 14 residues. Trimming shortened V by 4 bases and J by 3 bases, and 9 bases separated the two germline ends. The germline V gene has CDR1 SNHLY and CDR2 FYNNEI. Written as DNA, the CDR3 is TGTGCCAGCAGTGTTGGGCGAGACACCGGGGAGCTGTTTTTT. It encodes CASSVGRDTGELFF.

V gene TRBV27 combines with J gene TRBJ1-1; 8 bases are a match to TRBD1. The CDR3 is 14 amino acids. The V gene end was trimmed by 5 bases and the J gene end by 2 bases; junction bases not matched to a gene: 4. CDR1 and CDR2 from the germline V gene are MNHEY and SMNVEV (reference sequence). The CDR3 bases are TGTGCCAGCAGTCCGGGGACAGGTAACACTGAAGCTTTCTTT. Its protein product is CASSPGTGNTEAFF.

The chain recombines TRBV11-3 with TRBJ1-1; D gene unclear. CDR3 size: 16 residues. Looked up from germline, CDR1 is SGHNT and CDR2 is YENEEA. V was trimmed by 1 base and J by 1 base, leaving 13 bases between them. In DNA form, the CDR3 reads TGTGCCAGCAGCTTAGCGGTAAGAGCTGGGAACACTGAAGCTTTCTTT. The encoded protein is CASSLAVRAGNTEAFF.

The chain couples TRBV4-3 to TRBJ2-7, with 10 nucleotides matching TRBD1. With V trimmed by 5 bases and J by 0 bases, 10 bases remained unmatched. CDR1 and CDR2 (germline): LGHNA, YSLEER. The CDR3 spans 17 residues. The CDR3 nucleotides are TGCGCCAGCAGCACCCTTGGACGGGACAGGGGCTCCTACGAGCAGTACTTC. This translates into CASSTLGRDRGSYEQYF.

The chain couples TRBV7-9 to TRBJ1-1, with D possibly matching TRBD1 (6 bases). Per germline, CDR1 SEHNR and CDR2 FQNEAQ (reference sequence). Trimming cost V 3 bases and J 1 base, with 18 bases left between them. There are 17 residues in the CDR3. This CDR3 reads CASSFLGGGHSNTEAFF. CDR3 DNA: TGTGCCAGCAGCTTTTTGGGGGGGGGACATTCGAACACTGAAGCTTTCTTT.

This clone was counted only a few times. V and J are TRBV2 and TRBJ1-2; 7 bases are shared with TRBD1. Germline assignment: CDR1 SNHLY and CDR2 FYNNEI. This CDR3 is built from 12 residues. V trimming: 6 bases; J trimming: 7 bases; junction bases outside the gene matches: 5. CDR3 amino acids: CASRPGQSGYTF. CDR3 nucleotides: TGTGCCAGCAGACCGGGACAGAGTGGCTACACCTTC.

This CDR3 reads CASSVARTGGGTEAFF. The CDR3 DNA follows: TGTGCCAGCAGCGTAGCCAGGACAGGGGGAGGCACTGAAGCTTTCTTT. The rearrangement links TRBV9 to TRBJ1-1; TRBD1 matches 10 bases. CDR1 is SGDLS, CDR2 YYNGEE, per germline. V trimming: 0 bases; J trimming: 4 bases; junction bases outside the gene matches: 6. This CDR3 comprises 16 residues.

The V and J genes are TRBV30 and TRBJ1-2, with 11 bases fitting TRBD1. The V and J ends lost 3 bases and 0 bases, in that order; junction bases with no gene match: 9. In germline, CDR1 is GTSNPN, CDR2 SVGIG (reference sequence). The CDR3 totals 17 residues. DNA for the CDR3: TGTGCCTGGAGGTCTGGACAGGGGGCCCATCCTAACTATGGCTACACCTTC. Its protein product is CAWRSGQGAHPNYGYTF.

The chain is built from TRBV9 and TRBJ2-3; D is possibly TRBD1 (6 bases). CDR3 size: 15 residues. The V end was cut by 0 bases, the J end by 4 bases, with 12 bases between. The germline V gene encodes CDR1 SGDLS and CDR2 YYNGEE. This chain's CDR3 is CASSVGDTGPDTQYF. In DNA, the CDR3 is TGTGCCAGCAGCGTAGGGGACACCGGACCAGATACGCAGTATTTT.

The CDR3 loop is CASSSSGVTQHF. Written as DNA, the CDR3 is TGTGCCAGCAGCTCCAGTGGTGTGACCCAGCATTTT. The V gene is TRBV7-9, the J gene TRBJ1-5; D gene ambiguous. The germline gives CDR1 SEHNR, CDR2 FQNEAQ (reference sequence). This CDR3 spans 12 amino acids. Trimming took off 4 bases at V and 11 bases at J, with 12 bases between the two ends.

This clone was counted only a few times. CDR3 DNA: TGTGCCAGCAGTGTCTTGGCGGTCGACGAGCAGTACGTC. Translation gives CASSVLAVDEQYV. The V and J genes are TRBV6-5 and TRBJ2-7; no clear D. The ends were cut back, 5 bases at V and 5 bases at J, with 13 bases in the middle. The CDR3 is made up of 13 amino acids. Per germline, CDR1 MNHEY and CDR2 SVGAGI.

The chain links TRBV19 to TRBJ1-5; 8 bases are a match to TRBD1. This CDR3 is built from 15 residues. V lost 5 bases, J lost 4 bases, and 7 bases stayed unmatched. The germline gives CDR1 LNHDA, CDR2 SQIVND (reference sequence). The CDR3: CASSHDRGGNQPQHF. The CDR3 nucleotides are TGTGCCAGTAGTCACGACAGGGGAGGAAATCAGCCCCAGCATTTT.

The chain carries TRBV14 and TRBJ1-3; 7 bases are shared with TRBD1. Trimming took 1 base from V and 4 from J; bases not matched to a gene: 16. The V gene's germline CDR1 is SGHDN and CDR2 FVKESK. The CDR3 covers 19 residues. CDR3 coding DNA: TGTGCCAGCAGCCAAGGGAAGGGGTTAACACAGGGGATCGGAAACACCATATATTTT. Translating it yields CASSQGKGLTQGIGNTIYF.

V gene TRBV4-1 combines with J gene TRBJ2-1, with D hard to call. This CDR3 comprises 14 residues. Germline assignment: CDR1 MGHRA and CDR2 YSYEKL. Trimming left V 2 bases short and J 0 bases short, with 5 bases between. CDR3 nucleotides: TGCGCCAGCAGCCAATCTCGCTCCTACAATGAGCAGTTCTTC. Translation gives CASSQSRSYNEQFF.

The gene calls are TRBV4-2 and TRBJ2-7; TRBD1 agrees at 11 bases. V trimming: 1 base; J trimming: 9 bases; junction bases outside the gene matches: 11. Germline values: CDR1 LGHNA, CDR2 YNFKEQ. The CDR3 extends over 16 amino acids. The CDR3 nucleotides are TGTGCCAGCAGCCAAGGTCCCGGGACAGGGGGATGGGGGCAGTACTTC. The encoded protein is CASSQGPGTGGWGQYF.

For this clone: Other DNA sequences in the sample encode the same CDR3. The chain uses TRBV18 and TRBJ2-1; TRBD2 aligns across 7 bases. The CDR3 length is 14 residues. Germline lookup yields CDR1 KGHSH and CDR2 LQKENI. Unmatched junction bases numbered 2, after V lost 6 bases and J lost 0 bases. The CDR3 protein is CASSGGSSYNEQFF. The CDR3 nucleotides are TGTGCCAGCTCGGGAGGGAGCTCCTACAATGAGCAGTTCTTC.

The chain links TRBV21-1 to TRBJ1-1; TRBD1, as called in the table, went unchecked against the DNA. TRBV21-1 corresponds to a pseudogene. The CDR3 totals 14 residues. CDR3 region: CASSKCDRETEAFF. The CDR3 DNA sequence: TGTGCCAGCAGCAAGTGCGACAGGGAAACTGAAGCTTTCTTT.

The chain has TRBV18 and TRBJ1-5; 7 nucleotides align to TRBD1. Germline CDR1 is KGHSH and CDR2 is LQKENI. The CDR3 runs 16 residues. Losses at the gene ends were 3 bases for V and 0 bases for J; bases not matched to a gene: 5. This CDR3 reads CASSPGTAYSNQPQHF. CDR3 DNA: TGTGCCAGCTCACCGGGGACAGCTTATAGCAATCAGCCCCAGCATTTT. Based on the CDR3 plus reference TRBV18 and TRBJ1-5, the full variable domain is NAGVMQNPRHLVRRRGQEARLRCSPMKGHSHVYWYRQLPEEGLKFMVYLQKENIIDESGMPKERFSAEFPKEGPSILRIQQVVRGDSAAYFCASSPGTAYSNQPQHFGDGTRLSIL.

This chain connects TRBV5-6 to TRBJ1-2, with a weak D call TRBD1 (6 bases). The CDR3 loop spans 14 amino acids. The V end was cut by 2 bases, the J end by 2 bases, with 10 bases between. Looked up from germline, CDR1 is SGHDT and CDR2 is YYEEEE. The chain's CDR3 is CASSFFGQNYGYTF. CDR3 in DNA: TGTGCCAGCAGCTTTTTTGGACAGAACTATGGCTACACCTTC. Based on the CDR3 plus reference TRBV5-6 and TRBJ1-2, the full variable domain is DAGVTQSPTHLIKTRGQQVTLRCSPKSGHDTVSWYQQALGQGPQFIFQYYEEEERQRGNFPDRFSGHQFPNYSSELNVNALLLGDSALYLCASSFFGQNYGYTFGSGTRLTVV.

This clone was detected once. V gene TRBV4-1 combines with J gene TRBJ1-6; 9 bases are shared with TRBD1. J gave up 5 bases and V 4 bases, and 3 bases lay outside the gene matches. The CDR3 is 15 amino acids. Germline assignment: CDR1 MGHRA and CDR2 YSYEKL. The CDR3 loop reads CASSPGDRDNSPLHF. DNA for the CDR3: TGCGCCAGCAGCCCCGGGGACAGGGATAATTCACCCCTCCACTTT.

The chain links TRBV7-8 to TRBJ2-1; D is possibly TRBD2 (6 bases). CDR3 length equals 16 residues. Germline V gene sequence: CDR1 SGHVS, CDR2 FQNEAQ. The V gene lost 1 base and the J gene lost 3 bases, with 13 bases spanning the gap. CDR3 sequence: CASSLGRDWSYNEQFF. The CDR3 bases are TGTGCCAGCAGCTTAGGTCGGGACTGGAGCTACAATGAGCAGTTCTTC. Full variable domain (rest looked up from reference TRBV7-8 and TRBJ2-1): GAGVSQSPRYKVAKRGQDVALRCDPISGHVSLFWYQQALGQGPEFLTYFQNEAQLDKSGLPSDRFFAERPEGSVSTLKIQRTQQEDSAVYLCASSLGRDWSYNEQFFGPGTRLTVL.